The clone carrying this T cell receptor (beta chain) was observed a few times. Its target is not known. TCRdb ran MiXCR on the RT-PCR reads and lists one entry per CDR3 protein. The sample holds about 190,000 distinct CDR3 sequences, over 13% seen once. This entry comes from a study of response to subunit inactivated influenza vaccine. Findings and caveats of the study: It was suggested by the authors that few new T cells are recruited by each seasonal influenza vaccination.

The CDR3 is 12 amino acids. CDR1 and CDR2 from the germline V gene are SEHNR and FQNEAQ (reference sequence). Trimming pared 2 bases from V and 10 bases from J, leaving 9 bases between. V is TRBV7-9 and J is TRBJ2-1, with D unclear. The receptor was isolated from a man aged 45-60 years who received an inactivated influenza vaccine. Sequenced here: CD8+ T cells sorted from PBMCs, sampled around 5 days after vaccination. CDR3: CASSLTQVEQFF. Written as DNA, the CDR3 is TGTGCCAGCAGCTTAACACAAGTCGAGCAGTTCTTC.